This TCR beta chain was recorded in a study of shared clonotypes between healthy human individuals. Background on the study: The donors, a couple of women and three men, were aged 18 to 49. Every donor yielded three CD4 naive, three CD4 memory, two CD8 naive and one CD8 memory plate.

Measured with immunoSEQ multiplex PCR; TCRdb has only the in-frame clones, and not every one. The table shows over a million clones, with roughly 97% occurring only once. In germline, CDR1 is KGHSH, CDR2 LQKENI. The CDR3 length is 16 residues. The V and J ends lost 3 bases and 5 bases, in that order; junction bases with no gene match: 6. A CD45RA-negative memory subset and a CD45RA+ naive subset were separated from the CD4+ cells. With respect to this clone: This same CDR3 is encoded by further DNA sequences in the sample.

The V call is TRBV18, the J call TRBJ2-2; 10 nucleotides line up with TRBD2. The receptor was derived from a man aged 25 to 45 in good health. Sequencing was done on a sample of naive CD4+ T cells sorted from blood. The sample's subset: CD45RA+ positively selected. CDR3 nucleotide sequence: TGTGCCAGCTCACCCCCGAGCGGGAGGGGAACCGGGGAGCTGTTTTTT. Its translation is CASSPPSGRGTGELFF.